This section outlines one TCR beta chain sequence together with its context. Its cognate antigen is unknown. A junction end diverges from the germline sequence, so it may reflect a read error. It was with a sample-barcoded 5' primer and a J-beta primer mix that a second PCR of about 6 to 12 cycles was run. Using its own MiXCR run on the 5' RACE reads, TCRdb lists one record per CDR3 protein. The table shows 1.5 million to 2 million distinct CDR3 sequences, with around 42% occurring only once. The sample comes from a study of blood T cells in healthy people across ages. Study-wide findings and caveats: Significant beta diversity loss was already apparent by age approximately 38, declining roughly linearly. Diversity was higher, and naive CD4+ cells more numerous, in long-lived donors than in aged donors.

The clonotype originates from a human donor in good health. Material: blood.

The CDR3 loop reads CATSGRLTGDQPKHF. CDR3 coding DNA: TGTGCCACCTCCGGACGATTGACAGGGGATCAGCCCAAGCATTTT. The chain has TRBV6-1 and TRBJ1-5, with TRBD1 identical over 8 bases. Germline values: CDR1 MNHNS, CDR2 SASEGT. The CDR3 contains 15 residues.